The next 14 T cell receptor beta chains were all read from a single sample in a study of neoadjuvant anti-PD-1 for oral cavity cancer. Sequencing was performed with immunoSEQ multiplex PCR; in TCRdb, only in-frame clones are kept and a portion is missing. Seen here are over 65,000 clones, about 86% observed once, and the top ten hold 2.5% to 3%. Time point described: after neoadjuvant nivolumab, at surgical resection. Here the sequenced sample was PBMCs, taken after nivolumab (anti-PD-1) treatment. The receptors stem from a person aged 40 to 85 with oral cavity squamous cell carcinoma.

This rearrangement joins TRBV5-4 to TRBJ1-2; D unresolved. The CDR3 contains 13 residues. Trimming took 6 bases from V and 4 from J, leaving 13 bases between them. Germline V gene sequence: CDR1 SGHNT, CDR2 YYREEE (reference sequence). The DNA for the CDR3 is TGTGCCAGCATCGAGGACGGAACCTATGGCTACACCTTC. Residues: CASIEDGTYGYTF. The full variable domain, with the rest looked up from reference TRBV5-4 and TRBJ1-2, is ETGVTQSPTHLIKTRGQQVTLRCSSQSGHNTVSWYQQALGQGPQFIFQYYREEENGRGNFPPRFSGLQFPNYSSELNVNALELDDSALYLCASIEDGTYGYTFGSGTRLTVV.

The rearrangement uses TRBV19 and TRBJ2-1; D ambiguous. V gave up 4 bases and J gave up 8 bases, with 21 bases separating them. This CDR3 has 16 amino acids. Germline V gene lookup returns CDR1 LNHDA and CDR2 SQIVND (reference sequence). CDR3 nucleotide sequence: TGTGCCAGTAGTAACCGGTTGACGGACCCTCGGGATGAGCAGTTCTTC. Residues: CASSNRLTDPRDEQFF.

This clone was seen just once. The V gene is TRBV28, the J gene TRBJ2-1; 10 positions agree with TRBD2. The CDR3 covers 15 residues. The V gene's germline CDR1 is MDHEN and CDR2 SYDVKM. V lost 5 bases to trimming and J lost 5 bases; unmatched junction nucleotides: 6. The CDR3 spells CASSPWTSGHNEQFF. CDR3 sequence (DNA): TGTGCCAGCAGTCCTTGGACTAGCGGTCACAATGAGCAGTTCTTC. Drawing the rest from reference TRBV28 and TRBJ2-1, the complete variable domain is DVKVTQSSRYLVKRTGEKVFLECVQDMDHENMFWYRQDPGLGLRLIYFSYDVKMKEKGDIPEGYSVSREKKERFSLILESASTNQTSMYLCASSPWTSGHNEQFFGPGTRLTVL.

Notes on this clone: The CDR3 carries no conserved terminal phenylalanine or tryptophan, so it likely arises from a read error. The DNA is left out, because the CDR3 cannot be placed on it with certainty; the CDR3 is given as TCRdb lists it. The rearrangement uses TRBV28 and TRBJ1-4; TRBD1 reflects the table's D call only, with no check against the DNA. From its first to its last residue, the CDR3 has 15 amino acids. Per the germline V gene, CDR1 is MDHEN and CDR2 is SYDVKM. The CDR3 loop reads CASSNPGQPERTFFC.

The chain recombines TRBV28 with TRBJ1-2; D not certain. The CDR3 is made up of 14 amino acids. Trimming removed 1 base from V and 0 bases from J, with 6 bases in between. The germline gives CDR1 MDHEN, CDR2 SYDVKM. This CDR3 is CASSLFRTNYGYTF. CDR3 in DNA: TGTGCCAGCAGTTTATTTCGGACTAACTATGGCTACACCTTC.

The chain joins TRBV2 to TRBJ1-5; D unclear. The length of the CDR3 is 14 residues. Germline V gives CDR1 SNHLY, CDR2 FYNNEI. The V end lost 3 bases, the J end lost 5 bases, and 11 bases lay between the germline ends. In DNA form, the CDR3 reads TGTGCCAGCAGTGATAGATTGGTGGATCAGCCCCAGCATTTT. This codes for CASSDRLVDQPQHF.

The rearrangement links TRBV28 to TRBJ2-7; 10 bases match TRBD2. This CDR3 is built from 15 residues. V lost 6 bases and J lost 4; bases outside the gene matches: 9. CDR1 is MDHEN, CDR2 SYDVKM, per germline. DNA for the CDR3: TGTGCCAGCAGCCAGCGGGCTAGCGGGAGTTACGAGCAGTACTTC. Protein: CASSQRASGSYEQYF.

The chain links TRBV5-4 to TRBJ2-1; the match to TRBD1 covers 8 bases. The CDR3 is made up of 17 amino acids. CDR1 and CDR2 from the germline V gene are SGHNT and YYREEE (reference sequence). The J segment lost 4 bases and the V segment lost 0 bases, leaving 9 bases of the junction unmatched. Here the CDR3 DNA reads TGTGCCAGCAGCTTGGGCAGGGGGCGGAACAAATACAATGAGCAGTTCTTC. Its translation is CASSLGRGRNKYNEQFF.

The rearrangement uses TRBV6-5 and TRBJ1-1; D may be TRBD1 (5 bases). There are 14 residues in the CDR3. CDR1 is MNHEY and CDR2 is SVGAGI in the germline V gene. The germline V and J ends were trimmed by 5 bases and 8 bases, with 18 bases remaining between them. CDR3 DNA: TGTGCCAGCAGTCCGCGGACATATAGGGTAGAAGCTTTCTTT. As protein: CASSPRTYRVEAFF.

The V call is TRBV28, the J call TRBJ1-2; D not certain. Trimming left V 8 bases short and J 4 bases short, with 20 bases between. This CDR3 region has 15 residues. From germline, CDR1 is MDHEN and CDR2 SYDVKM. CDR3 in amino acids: CASRKEGSIGYGYTF. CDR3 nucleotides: TGTGCCAGCCGCAAGGAGGGCAGTATTGGCTATGGCTACACCTTC.

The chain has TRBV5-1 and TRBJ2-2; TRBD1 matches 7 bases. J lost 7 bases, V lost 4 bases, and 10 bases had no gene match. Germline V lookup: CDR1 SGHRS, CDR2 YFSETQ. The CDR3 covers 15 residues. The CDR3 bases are TGCGCCAGCAGCGGAAGACAAACAGGGGACGGGGAGCTGTTTTTT. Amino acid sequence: CASSGRQTGDGELFF.

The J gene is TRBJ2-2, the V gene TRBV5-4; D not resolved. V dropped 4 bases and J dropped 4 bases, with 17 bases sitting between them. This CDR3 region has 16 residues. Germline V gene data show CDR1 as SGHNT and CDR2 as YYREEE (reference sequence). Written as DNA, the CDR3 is TGTGCCAGCAGCGACCGTAGTGAATTTCTCACCGGGGAGCTGTTTTTT. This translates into CASSDRSEFLTGELFF.

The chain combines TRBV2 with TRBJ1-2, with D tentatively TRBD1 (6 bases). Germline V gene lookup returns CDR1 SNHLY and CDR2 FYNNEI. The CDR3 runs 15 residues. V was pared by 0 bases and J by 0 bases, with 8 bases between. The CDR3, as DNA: TGTGCCAGCAGTGAAGCGACAGGAACTAACTATGGCTACACCTTC. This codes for CASSEATGTNYGYTF.

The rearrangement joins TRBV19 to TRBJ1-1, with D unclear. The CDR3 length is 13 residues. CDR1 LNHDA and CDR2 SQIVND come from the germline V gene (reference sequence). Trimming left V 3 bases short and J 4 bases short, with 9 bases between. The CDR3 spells CASSITRSTEAFF. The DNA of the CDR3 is TGTGCCAGTAGTATTACGAGGAGCACTGAAGCTTTCTTT.